This is a list of T cell receptor beta chains from one sample in a study of T cells in Graves' hyperthyroidism and ophthalmopathy. TCRdb analysed the multiplex PCR reads with MiXCR anew, one entry per CDR3 protein. The table includes about 720,000 distinct CDR3 sequences, around 20% detected once. The sequenced sample consisted of blood. The receptors here all came from a woman aged 50 to 60 with Graves' hyperthyroidism that later progressed to Graves' ophthalmopathy. Each CDR3 is given with its conserved first and last residue. The D gene is left open where the match is weak. Some rows have no size entry. The others give once, few or many, or a class for an expanded clone.

>TRBJ2-7|TRBV4-1|few|TRBD1
CASSQVTGGIYEQYF
TGCGCCAGCAGCCAAGTTACAGGGGGCATCTACGAGCAGTACTTC
>TRBJ2-1|TRBV11-2|many|-
CASSLVPGGNEQLF
TGTGCCAGCAGCTTAGTGCCGGGGGGCAATGAGCAGCTCTTC
>TRBJ2-2|TRBV6-5|few|TRBD2
CASSYWLAGGTGELFF
TGTGCCAGCAGTTACTGGCTAGCGGGGGGGACCGGGGAGCTGTTTTTT
>TRBJ2-2|TRBV6-1|-|-
CASQSRLMWELFF
TGTGCCAGCCAAAGCCGATTAATGTGGGAGCTGTTTTTT
>TRBJ1-1|TRBV11-2|many|-
CASGPNSLVTEAFF
TGTGCCAGCGGCCCAAACTCACTGGTCACTGAAGCTTTCTTT
>TRBJ2-2|TRBV29-1|-|TRBD2
CSVEASGEENTGELFF
TGCAGCGTTGAGGCTAGCGGGGAAGAAAACACCGGGGAGCTGTTTTTT
>TRBJ1-1|TRBV11-1|many|TRBD1
CASSLGTGGVNTEAFF
TGTGCCAGCAGCTTGGGAACAGGGGGCGTGAACACTGAAGCTTTCTTT
>TRBJ2-1|TRBV5-1|-|-
CASSLTGQSYNEQFF
TGCGCCAGCAGCTTGACAGGCCAATCCTACAATGAGCAGTTCTTC
>TRBJ2-2|TRBV6-5|-|-
CASSSPWTTNTGELFF
TGTGCCAGCAGTTCCCCGTGGACCACGAACACCGGGGAGCTGTTTTTT
>TRBJ1-1|TRBV12-3/TRBV12-4|many|-
CASSFGVANTEAFF
TGTGCCAGCAGTTTCGGAGTGGCGAACACTGAAGCTTTCTTT
>TRBJ2-3|TRBV7-9|many|-
CASSLVGGISTDTQYF
TGTGCCAGCAGCTTAGTGGGCGGAATAAGTACAGATACGCAGTATTTT
>TRBJ2-1|TRBV20-1|-|TRBD2
CSARDSGGGKNEQFF
TGCAGTGCTAGAGATTCGGGCGGGGGGAAGAATGAGCAGTTCTTC
>TRBJ2-2|TRBV6-5|-|TRBD1
CASSYSGTGGELFF
TGTGCCAGCAGTTACTCTGGGACAGGTGGGGAGCTGTTTTTT
>TRBJ1-4|TRBV5-6|-|-
CASSFGQGSKKLFF
TGTGCCAGCAGCTTCGGGCAGGGGAGCAAAAAACTGTTTTTT
>TRBJ2-1|TRBV5-4|many|-
CASSLRNSYNEQFF
TGTGCCAGCAGCTTGCGCAACTCCTACAATGAGCAGTTCTTC
>TRBJ1-4|TRBV6-1|few|-
CASSERTADNEKLFF
TGTGCCAGCAGTGAACGGACCGCGGATAATGAAAAACTGTTTTTT
>TRBJ1-1|TRBV5-1|many|-
CASTPGGSFTEAFF
TGCGCCAGCACCCCGGGTGGAAGTTTCACTGAAGCTTTCTTT
>TRBJ2-3|TRBV29-1|-|-
CSAQGGSTDTQYF
TGCAGCGCCCAGGGGGGATCCACAGATACGCAGTATTTT
>TRBJ1-1|TRBV7-9|many|-
CASSHEGQNTEAFF
TGTGCCAGCAGCCATGAAGGACAGAACACTGAAGCTTTCTTT
>TRBJ1-5|TRBV19|few|-
CASSNQGGNQPQHF
TGTGCCAGTAGTAACCAGGGAGGCAATCAGCCCCAGCATTTT
>TRBJ2-1|TRBV19|-|TRBD1
CASAGTGRYNEQFF
TGTGCCAGTGCCGGGACAGGGCGCTACAATGAGCAGTTCTTC
>TRBJ1-2|TRBV6-1|-|-
CASRARANYGYTF
TGTGCCAGCAGAGCCCGAGCTAACTATGGCTACACCTTC
>TRBJ2-7|TRBV6-2/TRBV6-3|-|-
CASRPGRAGYEQYF
TGTGCCAGCAGGCCGGGACGGGCGGGCTACGAGCAGTACTTC
>TRBJ2-1|TRBV12-3/TRBV12-4|few|-
CASSPMGGAYNEQFF
TGTGCCAGCAGTCCGATGGGGGGCGCCTACAATGAGCAGTTCTTC
>TRBJ2-1|TRBV5-1|-|-
CASSFRGGGSYNEQFF
TGCGCCAGCAGCTTTAGAGGAGGGGGGTCCTACAATGAGCAGTTCTTC
>TRBJ2-1|TRBV20-1|many|TRBD1
CSARDIQGVYNEQFF
TGCAGTGCTAGAGATATACAGGGGGTGTACAATGAGCAGTTCTTC
>TRBJ2-4|TRBV7-3|-|-
CASSAEVGNVQYF
TGTGCCAGCAGCGCCGAGGTGGGGAACGTTCAGTACTTC
>TRBJ1-6|TRBV6-5|many|TRBD1
CASSYRTGNNSPLHF
TGTGCCAGCAGTTACCGGACAGGGAACAATTCACCCCTCCACTTT
>TRBJ2-7|TRBV27|-|-
CASSQVLRQDSYEQYF
TGTGCCAGCAGCCAAGTTTTGAGACAGGACTCCTACGAGCAGTACTTC
>TRBJ1-2|TRBV5-1|many|TRBD1
CASSLNRGNYGYTF
TGCGCCAGCAGCTTGAACAGGGGTAACTATGGCTACACCTTC
>TRBJ2-3|TRBV5-1|few|-
CASTSQAAVSTDTQYF
TGCGCCAGCACCTCCCAAGCGGCGGTTAGCACAGATACGCAGTATTTT
>TRBJ1-2|TRBV27|-|TRBD1
CAGSMLRGLEGYTF
TGTGCCGGCAGCATGCTTAGGGGGCTAGAGGGCTACACCTTC
>TRBJ2-7|TRBV7-8|many|-
CASSLDAELVYEQYF
TGTGCCAGCAGCTTAGACGCAGAGTTGGTTTACGAGCAGTACTTC
>TRBJ2-1|TRBV7-9|many|-
CASSLVQGKNEQFF
TGTGCCAGCAGCTTGGTACAGGGTAAGAATGAGCAGTTCTTC